Listed here are 5 T cell receptor beta chains from one sample, sequenced in a study of beta chain features in type 1 diabetes. Expressed TCRB transcripts were sequenced because the isolated RNA had all been reverse transcribed beforehand. Generated by immunoSEQ multiplex PCR, the TCRdb table keeps only in-frame clones and is missing some. This table holds about 350,000 clones, roughly a fifth found once. The sample comprised naive CD4+ T cells from blood. These receptors were collected from a woman aged 18-35 years in good health.

V is TRBV5-1 and J is TRBJ2-5; 11 positions match TRBD2. The germline CDR1 and CDR2 sequences are SGHRS and YFSETQ. The CDR3 sequence is 17 residues long. With V trimmed by 3 bases and J by 5 bases, 12 bases remained unmatched. CDR3 region: CASSSPRLAGGQETQYF. The CDR3 DNA reads TGCGCCAGCAGCTCGCCACGTTTAGCGGGAGGGCAGGAGACCCAGTACTTC. Full variable domain (missing parts from reference TRBV5-1 and TRBJ2-5): KAGVTQTPRYLIKTRGQQVTLSCSPISGHRSVSWYQQTPGQGLQFLFEYFSETQRNKGNFPGRFSGRQFSNSRSEMNVSTLELGDSALYLCASSSPRLAGGQETQYFGPGTRLLVL.

The chain carries TRBV30 and TRBJ1-2; D is undetermined. V gave up 2 bases and J gave up 7 bases, with 8 bases separating them. The CDR3 consists of 11 residues. The V gene's germline CDR1 is GTSNPN and CDR2 SVGIG (reference sequence). The CDR3 sequence is CAWSREGGYTF. The DNA for the CDR3 is TGTGCCTGGAGTCGGGAGGGTGGCTACACCTTC.

This chain connects TRBV6-4 to TRBJ1-1; 9 positions match TRBD1. V shed 3 bases and J 3 bases; nucleotides not matched to a gene: 2. The germline CDR1 and CDR2 sequences are MRHNA and SNTAGT. The CDR3 loop spans 14 amino acids. CDR3 sequence reads: CASSERTGDTEAFF. The CDR3, as DNA: TGTGCCAGCAGTGAGAGGACAGGGGACACTGAAGCTTTCTTT.

The chain uses TRBV5-1 and TRBJ1-6, with D uncertain. Trimming left V 7 bases short and J 0 bases short, with 11 bases between. The CDR3 covers 15 residues. Germline-derived CDR1 and CDR2 are SGHRS and YFSETQ. The chain's CDR3 is CASSPSYSYNSPLHF. Here the CDR3 DNA reads TGCGCCAGCTCACCCTCCTACTCCTATAATTCACCCCTCCACTTT.

The chain joins TRBV10-3 to TRBJ2-6; D is unresolved. Deletions cut 6 bases from V and 4 bases from J, with 7 bases between. Germline-derived CDR1 and CDR2 are ENHRY and SYGVKD. This CDR3 spans 13 amino acids. The CDR3 DNA reads as TGTGCCATCAGGATCGGGGGGGCCAACGTCCTGACTTTC. This sequence encodes CAIRIGGANVLTF.